These T cell receptor beta chains were read from a single sample in a study of cytomegalovirus exposure and HLA in healthy donors. TCRdb's table, derived via immunoSEQ multiplex PCR, lists solely in-frame clones and lacks some. The sample has tens of thousands of clones; around nine tenths are singletons. The material sequenced was PBMCs. These receptors were collected from a young man in good health and CMV-seronegative. Each CDR3 is given with its conserved first and last residue. The D gene is left open where the match is weak. Only some rows state a clone size, as once, few, many or a class for expanded clones.

CDR3 DNA: TGTGCCAGCAGCTTAGCGGTCGGGGTGGGGAATTTTTACAATGAGCAGTTCTTC
CDR3 protein: CASSLAVGVGNFYNEQFF
J gene: TRBJ2-1
D gene: .
clone size: .
V gene: TRBV7-2

CDR3 DNA: TGTGCCAGAAGCGCCCCAGGGAACACTGAAGCTTTCTTT
CDR3 protein: CARSAPGNTEAFF
J gene: TRBJ1-1
D gene: .
clone size: .
V gene: TRBV21-1

CDR3 DNA: TGTGCCATCAGCCCGGGACAGGGGCGACTAAATGAGCAGTTCTTC
CDR3 protein: CAISPGQGRLNEQFF
J gene: TRBJ2-1
D gene: TRBD1
clone size: .
V gene: TRBV10-3

CDR3 DNA: TGTGCCAGCAGCTTAGAAGCGGGAGGGAACTACGAGCAGTACTTC
CDR3 protein: CASSLEAGGNYEQYF
J gene: TRBJ2-7
D gene: TRBD2
clone size: .
V gene: TRBV7-6

CDR3 DNA: TGTGCCATCAGCGCCGGGACTAGCGTTAGTCATGAGCAGTTCTTC
CDR3 protein: CAISAGTSVSHEQFF
J gene: TRBJ2-1
D gene: TRBD2
clone size: .
V gene: TRBV10-3

CDR3 DNA: TGTGCCAGCAGTGCCCGACAGGGAGAATACTACGAGCAGTACTTC
CDR3 protein: CASSARQGEYYEQYF
J gene: TRBJ2-7
D gene: TRBD1
clone size: .
V gene: TRBV25-1

CDR3 DNA: TGTGCCAGCAGCCTCGGGGTCAATCAGCCCCAGCATTTT
CDR3 protein: CASSLGVNQPQHF
J gene: TRBJ1-5
D gene: .
clone size: .
V gene: TRBV14

CDR3 DNA: TGTGCCAGCTCACTGGAAAGACAGGGGTCCCACGAGCAGTACTTC
CDR3 protein: CASSLERQGSHEQYF
J gene: TRBJ2-7
D gene: TRBD1
clone size: .
V gene: TRBV18

CDR3 DNA: TGTGCCAGCAGTCCGGAGGCAGGCTTCCCCTACGAGCAGTACTTC
CDR3 protein: CASSPEAGFPYEQYF
J gene: TRBJ2-7
D gene: .
clone size: .
V gene: TRBV6-5

CDR3 DNA: TGTGCCAGCAGCTTAGGGAGGGGACTAGCGTTATACGAGCAGTACTTC
CDR3 protein: CASSLGRGLALYEQYF
J gene: TRBJ2-7
D gene: TRBD2
clone size: .
V gene: TRBV7-8

CDR3 DNA: TGTGCCAGCAGCCAGTGGGTAGCGGGACCCAATGAGCAGTTCTTC
CDR3 protein: CASSQWVAGPNEQFF
J gene: TRBJ2-1
D gene: TRBD2
clone size: .
V gene: TRBV11-2

CDR3 DNA: TGCGCCAGCCAGCGGGGGGGTAGCACAGATACGCAGTATTTT
CDR3 protein: CASQRGGSTDTQYF
J gene: TRBJ2-3
D gene: TRBD2
clone size: .
V gene: TRBV5-1

CDR3 DNA: TGCAGCGTTGATGGGGTAGCGGGAGGGAACTCCTACAATGAGCAGTTCTTC
CDR3 protein: CSVDGVAGGNSYNEQFF
J gene: TRBJ2-1
D gene: TRBD2
clone size: once
V gene: TRBV29-1

CDR3 DNA: TGTGCCAGCAGCCCCGGGACAGTAGGAACTGAAGCTTTCTTT
CDR3 protein: CASSPGTVGTEAFF
J gene: TRBJ1-1
D gene: TRBD1
clone size: .
V gene: TRBV7-3

CDR3 DNA: TGCGCCAGCAGCCCGTTAGGGGGACAGTACAATCAGCCCCAGCATTTT
CDR3 protein: CASSPLGGQYNQPQHF
J gene: TRBJ1-5
D gene: TRBD1
clone size: .
V gene: TRBV5-1

CDR3 DNA: TGTGCCAGCAGCCTCTTCGGGACTAGCGGCCAAGAGACCCAGTACTTC
CDR3 protein: CASSLFGTSGQETQYF
J gene: TRBJ2-5
D gene: TRBD2
clone size: .
V gene: TRBV7-2

CDR3 DNA: TGTGCCAGCAGTGAAGCGCCGGCGGGACTACCCCAAGAGACCCAGTACTTC
CDR3 protein: CASSEAPAGLPQETQYF
J gene: TRBJ2-5
D gene: TRBD2
clone size: .
V gene: TRBV2

CDR3 DNA: TGTGCCAGCAGTCCAGCGAGGTCCTACGAGCAGTACTTC
CDR3 protein: CASSPARSYEQYF
J gene: TRBJ2-7
D gene: .
clone size: .
V gene: TRBV28

CDR3 DNA: TGCGCCAGCAGCTTACAGGGAATTGCGGAGACCCAGTACTTC
CDR3 protein: CASSLQGIAETQYF
J gene: TRBJ2-5
D gene: .
clone size: .
V gene: TRBV5-1

CDR3 DNA: TGTGCCAGCAGCCTTAGCGTGAGCTCCTACGAGCAGTACTTC
CDR3 protein: CASSLSVSSYEQYF
J gene: TRBJ2-7
D gene: .
clone size: .
V gene: TRBV9

CDR3 DNA: TGTGCCAGCAGCCCGTGGACTAGCGGGAGGTATAATGAGCAGTTCTTC
CDR3 protein: CASSPWTSGRYNEQFF
J gene: TRBJ2-1
D gene: TRBD2
clone size: .
V gene: TRBV9

CDR3 DNA: TGTGCCAGCAGAAAAGCGGGTACGGAGACCCAGTACTTC
CDR3 protein: CASRKAGTETQYF
J gene: TRBJ2-5
D gene: .
clone size: .
V gene: TRBV6-1

CDR3 DNA: TGTGCCAGCAGTTCCCTGGACAGGGTTTACGAGCAGTACTTC
CDR3 protein: CASSSLDRVYEQYF
J gene: TRBJ2-7
D gene: TRBD1
clone size: .
V gene: TRBV6-4